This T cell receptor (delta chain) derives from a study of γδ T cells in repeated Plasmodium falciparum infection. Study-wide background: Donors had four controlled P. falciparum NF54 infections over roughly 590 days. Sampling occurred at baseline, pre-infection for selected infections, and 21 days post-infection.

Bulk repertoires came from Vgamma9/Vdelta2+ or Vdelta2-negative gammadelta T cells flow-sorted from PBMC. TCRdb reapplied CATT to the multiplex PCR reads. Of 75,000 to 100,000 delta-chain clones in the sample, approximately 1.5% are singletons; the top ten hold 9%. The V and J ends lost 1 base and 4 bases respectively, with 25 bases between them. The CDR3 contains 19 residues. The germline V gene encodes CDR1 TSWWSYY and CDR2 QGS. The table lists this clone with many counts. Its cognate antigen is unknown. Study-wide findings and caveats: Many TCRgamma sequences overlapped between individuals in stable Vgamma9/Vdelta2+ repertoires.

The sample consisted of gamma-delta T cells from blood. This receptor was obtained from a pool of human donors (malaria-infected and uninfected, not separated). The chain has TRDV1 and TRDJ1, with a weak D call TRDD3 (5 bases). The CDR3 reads CALGEPSCWDGEPIDKLIF. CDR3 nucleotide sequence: TGTGCTCTTGGGGAACCATCTTGCTGGGACGGGGAACCGATCGATAAACTCATCTTT.